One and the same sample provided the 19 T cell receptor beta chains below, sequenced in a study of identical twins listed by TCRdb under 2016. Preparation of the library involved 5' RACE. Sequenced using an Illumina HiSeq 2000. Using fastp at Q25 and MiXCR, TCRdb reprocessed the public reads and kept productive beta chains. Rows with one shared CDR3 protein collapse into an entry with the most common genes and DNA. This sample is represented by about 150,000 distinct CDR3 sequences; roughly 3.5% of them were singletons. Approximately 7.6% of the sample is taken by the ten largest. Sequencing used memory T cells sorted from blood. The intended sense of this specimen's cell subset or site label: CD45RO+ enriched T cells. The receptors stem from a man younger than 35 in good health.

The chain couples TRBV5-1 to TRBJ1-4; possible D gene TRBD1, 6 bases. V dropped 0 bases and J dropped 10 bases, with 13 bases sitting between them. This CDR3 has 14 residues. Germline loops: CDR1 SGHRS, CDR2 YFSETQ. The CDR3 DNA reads TGCGCCAGCAGCTTGGAGATAGGGGGGTCAAAACTGTTTTTT. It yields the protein CASSLEIGGSKLFF.

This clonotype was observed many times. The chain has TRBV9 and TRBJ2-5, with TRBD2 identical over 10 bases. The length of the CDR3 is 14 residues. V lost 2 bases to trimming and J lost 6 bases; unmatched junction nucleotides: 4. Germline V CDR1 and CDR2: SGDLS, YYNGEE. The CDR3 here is CASSVLAGDKTQYF. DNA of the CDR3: TGTGCCAGCAGCGTCCTAGCGGGAGATAAGACCCAGTACTTC.

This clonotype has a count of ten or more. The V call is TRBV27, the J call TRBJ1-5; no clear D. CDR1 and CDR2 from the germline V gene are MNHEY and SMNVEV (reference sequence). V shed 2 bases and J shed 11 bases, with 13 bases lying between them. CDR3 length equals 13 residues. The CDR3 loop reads CASSLRPGGAQHF. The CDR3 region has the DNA TGTGCCAGCAGTTTAAGACCGGGCGGGGCCCAGCATTTT.

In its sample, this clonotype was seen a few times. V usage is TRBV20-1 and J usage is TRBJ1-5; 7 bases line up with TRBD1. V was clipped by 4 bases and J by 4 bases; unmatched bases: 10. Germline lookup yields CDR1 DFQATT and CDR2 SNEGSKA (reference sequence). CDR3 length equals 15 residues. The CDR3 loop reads CSAILPGQLNQPQHF. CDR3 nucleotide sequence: TGCAGTGCTATCCTTCCGGGACAGTTGAATCAGCCCCAGCATTTT.

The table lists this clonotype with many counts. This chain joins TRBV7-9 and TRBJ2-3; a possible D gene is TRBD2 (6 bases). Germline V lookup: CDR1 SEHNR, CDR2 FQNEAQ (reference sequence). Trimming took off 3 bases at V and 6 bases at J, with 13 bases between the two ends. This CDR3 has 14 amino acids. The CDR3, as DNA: TGTGCCAGCAGCTTGTCGGGAGAGTGGGATACGCAGTATTTT. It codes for CASSLSGEWDTQYF.

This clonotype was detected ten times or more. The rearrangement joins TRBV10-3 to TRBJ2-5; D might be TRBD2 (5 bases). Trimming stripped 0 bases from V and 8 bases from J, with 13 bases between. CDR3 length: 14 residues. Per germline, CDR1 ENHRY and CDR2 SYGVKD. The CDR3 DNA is TGTGCCATCAGTGAGTCGACTGCGGGCGGAACCCAGTACTTC. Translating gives CAISESTAGGTQYF.

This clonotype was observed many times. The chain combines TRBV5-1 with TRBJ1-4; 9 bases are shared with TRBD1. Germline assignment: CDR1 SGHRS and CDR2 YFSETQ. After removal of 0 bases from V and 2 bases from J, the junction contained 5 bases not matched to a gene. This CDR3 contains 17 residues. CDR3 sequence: CASSLETGTGTNEKLFF. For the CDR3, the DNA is TGCGCCAGCAGCTTGGAAACCGGGACAGGGACTAATGAAAAACTGTTTTTT.

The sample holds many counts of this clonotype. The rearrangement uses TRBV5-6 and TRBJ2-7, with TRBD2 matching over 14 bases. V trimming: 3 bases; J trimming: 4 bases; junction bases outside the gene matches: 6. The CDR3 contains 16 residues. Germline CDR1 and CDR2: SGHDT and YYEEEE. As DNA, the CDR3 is TGTGCCAGCAGCTCAACCGGGACTAGCGGGAGATACGAGCAGTACTTC. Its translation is CASSSTGTSGRYEQYF.

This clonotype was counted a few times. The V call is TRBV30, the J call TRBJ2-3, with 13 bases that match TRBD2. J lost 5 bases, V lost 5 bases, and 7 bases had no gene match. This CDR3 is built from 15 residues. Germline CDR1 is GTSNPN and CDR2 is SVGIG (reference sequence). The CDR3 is CAWGGLAGSRDTQYF. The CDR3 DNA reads TGTGCCTGGGGGGGACTAGCGGGGTCCCGAGATACGCAGTATTTT.

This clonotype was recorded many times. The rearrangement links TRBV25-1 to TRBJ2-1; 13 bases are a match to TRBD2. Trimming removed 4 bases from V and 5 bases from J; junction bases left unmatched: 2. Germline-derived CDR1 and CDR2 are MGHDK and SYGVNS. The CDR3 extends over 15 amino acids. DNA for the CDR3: TGTGCCAGCAGTGCGGGACTAGCGGGAAACAATGAGCAGTTCTTC. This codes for CASSAGLAGNNEQFF.

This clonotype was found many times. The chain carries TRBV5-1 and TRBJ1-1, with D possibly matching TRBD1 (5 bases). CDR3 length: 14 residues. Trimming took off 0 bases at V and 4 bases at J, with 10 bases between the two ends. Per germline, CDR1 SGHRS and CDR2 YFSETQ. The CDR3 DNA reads TGCGCCAGCAGCTTGGGGGGGGTACCCACTGAAGCTTTCTTT. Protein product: CASSLGGVPTEAFF.

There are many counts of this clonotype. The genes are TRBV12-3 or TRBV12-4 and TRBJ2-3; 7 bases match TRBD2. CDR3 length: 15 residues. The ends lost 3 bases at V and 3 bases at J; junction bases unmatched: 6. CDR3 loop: CASSLSREMTDTQYF. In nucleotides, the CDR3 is TGTGCCAGCAGTTTGTCGCGGGAGATGACAGATACGCAGTATTTT.

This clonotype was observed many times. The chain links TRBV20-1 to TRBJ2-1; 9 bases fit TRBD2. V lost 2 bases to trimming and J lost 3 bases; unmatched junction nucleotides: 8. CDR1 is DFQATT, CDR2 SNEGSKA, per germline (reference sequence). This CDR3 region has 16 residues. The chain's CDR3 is CSARPPGLANYNEQFF. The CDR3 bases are TGCAGTGCTAGACCCCCGGGACTAGCTAACTACAATGAGCAGTTCTTC.

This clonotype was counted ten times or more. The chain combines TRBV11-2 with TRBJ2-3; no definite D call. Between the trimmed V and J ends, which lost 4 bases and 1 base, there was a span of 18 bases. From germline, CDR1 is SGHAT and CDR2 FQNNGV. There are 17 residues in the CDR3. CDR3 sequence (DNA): TGTGCCAGCAGCTACCCTTCGGTTGCAACCCGCACAGATACGCAGTATTTT. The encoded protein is CASSYPSVATRTDTQYF.

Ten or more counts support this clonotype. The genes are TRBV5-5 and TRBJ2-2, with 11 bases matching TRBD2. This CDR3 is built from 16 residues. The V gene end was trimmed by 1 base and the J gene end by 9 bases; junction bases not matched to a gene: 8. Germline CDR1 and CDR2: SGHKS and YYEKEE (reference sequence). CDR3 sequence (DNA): TGTGCCAGCAGCTTGTATGGGACTAGCGGCGGAAGGGAGCTGTTTTTT. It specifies CASSLYGTSGGRELFF.

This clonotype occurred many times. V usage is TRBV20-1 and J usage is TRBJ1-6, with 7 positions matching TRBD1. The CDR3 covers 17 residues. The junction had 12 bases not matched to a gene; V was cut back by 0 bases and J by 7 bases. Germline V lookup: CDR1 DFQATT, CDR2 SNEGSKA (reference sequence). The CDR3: CSARDRPGTARNSPLHF. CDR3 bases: TGCAGTGCTAGAGATCGGCCGGGGACAGCCCGAAATTCACCCCTCCACTTT.

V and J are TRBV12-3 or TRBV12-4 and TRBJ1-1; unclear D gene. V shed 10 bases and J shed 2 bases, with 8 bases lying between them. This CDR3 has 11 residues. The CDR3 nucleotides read TGTGCCATCAGACACAACACTGAAGCTTTCTTT. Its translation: CAIRHNTEAFF.

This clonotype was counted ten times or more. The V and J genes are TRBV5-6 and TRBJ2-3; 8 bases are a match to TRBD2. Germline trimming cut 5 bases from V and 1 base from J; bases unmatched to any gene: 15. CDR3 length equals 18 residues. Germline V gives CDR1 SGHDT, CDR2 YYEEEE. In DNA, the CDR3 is TGTGCCAGCAGTTCTCCCGGGACGGGGGGGTTTCGCACAGATACGCAGTATTTT. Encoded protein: CASSSPGTGGFRTDTQYF.

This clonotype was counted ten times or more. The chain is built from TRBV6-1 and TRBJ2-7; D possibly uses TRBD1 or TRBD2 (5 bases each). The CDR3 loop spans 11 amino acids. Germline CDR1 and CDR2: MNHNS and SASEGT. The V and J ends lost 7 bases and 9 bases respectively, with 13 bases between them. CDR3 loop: CASNLSGRQYV. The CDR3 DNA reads TGTGCCAGCAATCTGTCGGGGCGGCAGTACGTC.